This T cell receptor beta chain was sequenced in a study of T cells in Graves' hyperthyroidism and ophthalmopathy. Study-wide background: Blood from the periphery was taken at initial diagnosis, before any treatment. Study-level points and caveats: Most thyroid clonotypes with frequency above 0.001 were detected in blood.

About this clonotype itself: Its antigen remains unknown.

What was amplified from RNA transcripts were TCR beta CDR3 regions. The HTBI set primed first-round TCR CDR3 RT-PCR. TCRdb called the multiplex PCR reads again in MiXCR, with one record for every CDR3 protein. Of hundreds of thousands of distinct CDR3 sequences listed, roughly 14% are singletons. Per germline, CDR1 SGHRS and CDR2 YFSETQ. Trimming removed 8 bases at V and 0 bases at J, with 18 bases between. The CDR3 is 16 amino acids. Criteria for exclusion of patients were uncontrolled infection, other autoimmune disease, pregnancy or lactation. V is TRBV5-1 and J is TRBJ1-3; TRBD1 is a possible D gene (5 bases). Sequencing was performed on blood. The origin of this receptor is a woman aged 25 to 39 with Graves' hyperthyroidism. The CDR3 loop reads CASAGDGPGSGNTIYF. The CDR3 DNA follows: TGCGCCAGTGCGGGGGACGGGCCCGGCTCTGGAAACACCATATATTTT. Combining the CDR3 with reference TRBV5-1 and TRBJ1-3 gives the whole variable domain KAGVTQTPRYLIKTRGQQVTLSCSPISGHRSVSWYQQTPGQGLQFLFEYFSETQRNKGNFPGRFSGRQFSNSRSEMNVSTLELGDSALYLCASAGDGPGSGNTIYFGEGSWLTVV.